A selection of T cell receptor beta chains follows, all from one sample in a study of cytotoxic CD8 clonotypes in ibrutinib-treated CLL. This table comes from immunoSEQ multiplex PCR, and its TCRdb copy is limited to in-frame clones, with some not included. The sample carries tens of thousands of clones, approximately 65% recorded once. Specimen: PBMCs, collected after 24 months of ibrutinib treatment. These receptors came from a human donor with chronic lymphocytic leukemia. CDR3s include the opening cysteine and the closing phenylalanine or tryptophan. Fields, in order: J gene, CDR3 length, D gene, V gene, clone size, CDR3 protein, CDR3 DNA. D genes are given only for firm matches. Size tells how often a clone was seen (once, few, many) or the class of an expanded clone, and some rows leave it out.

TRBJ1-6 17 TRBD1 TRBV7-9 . CASSPNVDRGYNSPLHF TGTGCCAGCAGCCCTAACGTGGACAGGGGATATAATTCACCCCTCCACTTT
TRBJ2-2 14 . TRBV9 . CASSPHEGAGELFF TGTGCCAGCAGCCCCCATGAGGGCGCCGGGGAGCTGTTTTTT
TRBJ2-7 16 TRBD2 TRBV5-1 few CASSFRPRGVGDEQYF TGCGCCAGCAGCTTCCGCCCCCGGGGGGTGGGCGACGAGCAGTACTTC
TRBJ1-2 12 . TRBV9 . CASSDDNYGYTF TGTGCCAGCAGCGATGACAACTATGGCTACACCTTC
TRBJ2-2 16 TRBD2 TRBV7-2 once CASGKTAGALGGELFF TGTGCCAGCGGGAAAACAGCGGGAGCCTTGGGGGGGGAGCTGTTTTTT
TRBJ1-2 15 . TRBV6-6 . CASSPTGPVSRGYTF TGTGCCAGCAGCCCCACAGGGCCAGTCTCCCGTGGCTACACCTTC
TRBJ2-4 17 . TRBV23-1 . CASSQFRTDVAKNIQYF TGCGCCAGCAGTCAATTCCGGACAGACGTAGCCAAAAACATTCAGTACTTC
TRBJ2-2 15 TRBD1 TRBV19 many CASSVRQGAAGELFF TGTGCCAGTAGTGTACGACAGGGGGCGGCCGGGGAGCTGTTTTTT
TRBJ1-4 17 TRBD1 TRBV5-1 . CASSPGQGYTEYEKLFF TGCGCCAGCAGCCCGGGACAGGGATACACCGAATATGAAAAACTGTTTTTT
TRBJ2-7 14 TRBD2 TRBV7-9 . CASSPGGGNYEQYF TGTGCCAGCAGCCCCGGGGGGGGGAACTACGAGCAGTACTTC
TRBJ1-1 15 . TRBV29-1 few CSVEDRYRMNTEAFF TGCAGCGTTGAAGATAGATACAGGATGAACACTGAAGCTTTCTTT
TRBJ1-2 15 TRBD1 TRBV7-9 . CASSTRDRGYYGYTF TGTGCCAGCAGTACTAGGGACAGGGGGTACTATGGCTACACCTTC
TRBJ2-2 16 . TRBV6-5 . CASSYFRGGGSGELFF TGTGCCAGCAGTTACTTTCGGGGAGGAGGATCCGGGGAGCTGTTTTTT
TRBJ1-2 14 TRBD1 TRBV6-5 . CASSKRGLGYGYTF TGTGCCAGCAGCAAGAGGGGGCTGGGATATGGCTACACCTTC
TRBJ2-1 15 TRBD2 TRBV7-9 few CASSKTSGSIYEQFF TGTGCCAGCAGCAAAACTAGCGGGAGCATCTATGAGCAGTTCTTC
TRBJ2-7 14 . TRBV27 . CASSLHYAIHEQYF TGTGCCAGCAGTTTACACTATGCAATCCACGAGCAGTACTTC
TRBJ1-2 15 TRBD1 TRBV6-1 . CASSGYGTGNYGYTF TGTGCCAGCAGTGGATATGGGACAGGGAACTATGGCTACACCTTC
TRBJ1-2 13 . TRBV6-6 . CASSYPGEGGYTF TGTGCCAGCAGTTACCCAGGGGAGGGTGGCTACACCTTC
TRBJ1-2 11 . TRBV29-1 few CSVEGGDGYTF TGCAGCGTTGAAGGAGGGGATGGCTACACCTTC
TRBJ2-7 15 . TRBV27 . CASSFSGTDSYEQYF TGTGCCAGCAGTTTTTCCGGGACGGATAGCTACGAGCAGTACTTC
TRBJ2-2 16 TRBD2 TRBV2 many CASSQTSFIDHGELFF TGTGCCAGCAGCCAGACTAGCTTCATTGATCACGGGGAGCTGTTTTTT
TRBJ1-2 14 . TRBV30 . CAWRSGRDNYGYTF TGTGCCTGGAGGTCGGGGAGAGATAACTATGGCTACACCTTC
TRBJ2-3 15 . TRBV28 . CASKSTRVGTDTQYF TGTGCCAGTAAAAGTACTCGGGTGGGCACAGATACGCAGTATTTT
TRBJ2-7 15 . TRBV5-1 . CASSLLGVRAGEQYF TGCGCCAGCAGCTTGTTAGGGGTTCGGGCGGGCGAGCAGTACTTC
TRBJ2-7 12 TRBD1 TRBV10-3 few CAIGQEYYEQYF TGTGCCATCGGACAGGAATACTACGAGCAGTACTTC
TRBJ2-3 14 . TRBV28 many CASSQDRVTDTQYF TGTGCCAGCAGCCAGGACAGAGTGACAGATACGCAGTATTTT
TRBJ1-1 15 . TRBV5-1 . CASKDRTAMDTEAFF TGCGCCAGCAAAGATCGGACGGCCATGGACACTGAAGCTTTCTTT
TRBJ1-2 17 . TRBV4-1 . CASSQDLGRGSFYGYTF TGCGCCAGCAGCCAAGATCTTGGGAGGGGGAGTTTCTATGGCTACACCTTC
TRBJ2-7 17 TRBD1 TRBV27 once CASSTPSPGTGYHEQYF TGTGCCAGCAGTACCCCCAGCCCCGGGACAGGGTACCACGAGCAGTACTTC
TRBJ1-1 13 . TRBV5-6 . CASSLPVSAEAFF TGTGCCAGCAGCTTGCCGGTCTCGGCTGAAGCTTTCTTT
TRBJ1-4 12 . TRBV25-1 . CASSDTRIHLFF TGTGCCAGCAGCGATACACGGATCCATCTGTTTTTT
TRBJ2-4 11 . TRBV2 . CASRSKNIQYF TGTGCCAGCAGGTCCAAAAACATTCAGTACTTC
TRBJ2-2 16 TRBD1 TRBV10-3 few CAISELDREVTGELFF TGTGCCATCAGTGAGCTGGACAGGGAAGTTACCGGGGAGCTGTTTTTT
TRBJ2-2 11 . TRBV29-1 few CSVQDTGELFF TGCAGCGTGCAGGACACCGGGGAGCTGTTTTTT
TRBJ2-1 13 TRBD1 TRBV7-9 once CATRQGQYNEQFF TGTGCCACCCGACAGGGGCAATACAATGAGCAGTTCTTC
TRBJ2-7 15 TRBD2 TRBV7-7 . CASSVSSGGPYEQYF TGTGCCAGCAGTGTGTCCAGCGGGGGACCCTACGAGCAGTACTTC
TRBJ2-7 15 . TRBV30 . CAWSVLDSSLYEQYF TGTGCCTGGAGTGTACTGGACAGTTCCCTCTACGAGCAGTACTTC
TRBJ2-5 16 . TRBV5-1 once CASSLALDTYQETQYF TGCGCCAGCAGCTTGGCCCTTGACACGTACCAAGAGACCCAGTACTTC